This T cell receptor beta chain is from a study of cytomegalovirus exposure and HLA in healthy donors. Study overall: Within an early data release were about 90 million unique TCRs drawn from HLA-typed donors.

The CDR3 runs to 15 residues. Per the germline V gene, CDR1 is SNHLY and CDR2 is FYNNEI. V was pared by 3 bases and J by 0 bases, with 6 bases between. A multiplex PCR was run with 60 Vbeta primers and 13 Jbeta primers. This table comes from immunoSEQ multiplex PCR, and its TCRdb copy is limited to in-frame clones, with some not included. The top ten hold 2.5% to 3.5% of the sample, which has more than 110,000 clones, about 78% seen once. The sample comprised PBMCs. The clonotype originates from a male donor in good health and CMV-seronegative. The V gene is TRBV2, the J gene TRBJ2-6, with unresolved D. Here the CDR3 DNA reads TGTGCCAGCAGTGATCGGTACTCTGGGGCCAACGTCCTGACTTTC. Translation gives CASSDRYSGANVLTF.